This T cell receptor beta chain was captured by sequencing in a study of T cell changes during pregnancy in multiple sclerosis. Generated by immunoSEQ multiplex PCR, the TCRdb table keeps only in-frame clones and is missing some. The data hold around 49,000 clones, with 92% observed a single time. The CDR3 extends over 13 amino acids. V was cut by 5 bases and J by 15 bases, with 20 bases left in between. CDR1 is MNHEY and CDR2 is SMNVEV in the germline V gene (reference sequence). This receptor was taken from a female donor in good health, enrolled as a control in a pregnancy study. The genes are TRBV27 and TRBJ2-1; D is unresolved. The sample was CD4+ T cells from peripheral blood mononuclear cells, taken after pregnancy. The CDR3 DNA is TGTGCCAGCAGTCCTCCTTTGTCCCCGAACTGGTTCTTC. Its translation: CASSPPLSPNWFF.